This TCR beta chain was sequenced in a study of memory CD4+ T cells and cytomegalovirus serostatus. Study-level background: Donors were healthy Belgian adults, under 10 CMV seropositive and 24 seronegative.

Data came from immunoSEQ multiplex PCR; TCRdb stores just in-frame clones and leaves some out. The table shows about 75,000 clones, with around 82% occurring only once. This clone came up once. Its antigen is currently unknown. The sort gate was single viable CD3+CD4+CD8-CD45RO+ cells for memory CD4+ T cells. Positive selection with CD4 microbeads enriched total CD4+ T cells. CDR1 SGHTA and CDR2 FQGNSA come from the germline V gene. Losses at the gene ends were 6 bases for V and 7 bases for J; bases not matched to a gene: 7. The CDR3 consists of 13 residues. General study points: Each of approximately 73 CMV-associated TCRbeta sequences occurred in one to five individuals. Repertoires predicted CMV serostatus with median bootstrapped AUC of about 0.95.

This receptor was obtained from an adult in good health and CMV-seropositive. The V gene is TRBV7-2, the J gene TRBJ2-7, with 9 bases lining up with TRBD1. The sequenced sample consisted of memory CD4+ T cells from blood. The CDR3 here is CASRTGTGREQYF. DNA for the CDR3: TGTGCCAGCAGGACCGGGACAGGGAGGGAGCAGTACTTC.